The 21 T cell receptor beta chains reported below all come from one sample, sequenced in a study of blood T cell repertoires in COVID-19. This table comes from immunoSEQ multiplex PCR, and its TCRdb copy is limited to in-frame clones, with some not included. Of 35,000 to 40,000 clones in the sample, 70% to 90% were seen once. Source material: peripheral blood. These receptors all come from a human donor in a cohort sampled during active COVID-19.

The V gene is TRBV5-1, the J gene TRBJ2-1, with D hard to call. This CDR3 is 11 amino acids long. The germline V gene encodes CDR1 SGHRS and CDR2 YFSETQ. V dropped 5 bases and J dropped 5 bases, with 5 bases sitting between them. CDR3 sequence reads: CASRAHNEQFF. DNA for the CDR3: TGCGCCAGCAGGGCCCACAATGAGCAGTTCTTC.

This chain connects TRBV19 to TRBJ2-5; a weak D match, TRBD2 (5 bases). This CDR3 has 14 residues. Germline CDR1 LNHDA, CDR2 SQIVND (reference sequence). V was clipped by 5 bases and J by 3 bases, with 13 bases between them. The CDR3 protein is CASSLARSEETQYF. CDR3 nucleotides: TGTGCCAGTAGTCTAGCTAGATCTGAAGAGACCCAGTACTTC.

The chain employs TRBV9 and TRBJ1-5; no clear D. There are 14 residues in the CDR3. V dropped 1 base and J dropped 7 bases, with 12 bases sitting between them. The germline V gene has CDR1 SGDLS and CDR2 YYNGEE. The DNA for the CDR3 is TGTGCCAGCAGCGTATCTCAGGTTGGGCAGCCCCAGCATTTT. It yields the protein CASSVSQVGQPQHF.

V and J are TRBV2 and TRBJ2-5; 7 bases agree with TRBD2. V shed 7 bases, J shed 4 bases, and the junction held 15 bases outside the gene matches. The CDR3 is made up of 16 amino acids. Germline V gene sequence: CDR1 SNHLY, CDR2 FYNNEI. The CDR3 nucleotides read TGTGCCAGCAAGGCCAGCGGCACGGGGGGAGGAGAGACCCAGTACTTC. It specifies CASKASGTGGGETQYF.

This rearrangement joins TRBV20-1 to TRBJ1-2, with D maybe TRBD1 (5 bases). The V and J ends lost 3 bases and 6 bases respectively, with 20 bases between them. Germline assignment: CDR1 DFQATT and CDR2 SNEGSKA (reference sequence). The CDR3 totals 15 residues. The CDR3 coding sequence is TGCAGTGCTAGTACACGGGGGGTCTCTCCAAATGGCTACACCTTC. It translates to CSASTRGVSPNGYTF.

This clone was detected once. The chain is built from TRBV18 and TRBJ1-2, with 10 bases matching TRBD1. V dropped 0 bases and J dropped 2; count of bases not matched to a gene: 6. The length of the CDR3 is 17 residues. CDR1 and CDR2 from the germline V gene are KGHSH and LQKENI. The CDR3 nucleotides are TGTGCCAGCTCACCACCCCTCGACAGGGGGCGGAACTATGGCTACACCTTC. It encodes CASSPPLDRGRNYGYTF.

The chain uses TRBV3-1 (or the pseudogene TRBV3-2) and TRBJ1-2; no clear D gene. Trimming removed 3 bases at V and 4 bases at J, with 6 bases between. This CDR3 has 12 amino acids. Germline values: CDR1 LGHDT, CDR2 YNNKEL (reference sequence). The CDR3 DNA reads TGTGCCAGCAGCCAGGAGACCTATGGCTACACCTTC. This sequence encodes CASSQETYGYTF.

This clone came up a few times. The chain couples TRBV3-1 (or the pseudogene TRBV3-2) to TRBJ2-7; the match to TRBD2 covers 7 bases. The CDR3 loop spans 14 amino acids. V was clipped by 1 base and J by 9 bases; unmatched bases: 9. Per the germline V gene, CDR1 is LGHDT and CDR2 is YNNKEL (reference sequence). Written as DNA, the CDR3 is TGTGCCAGCAGCCAAGCCTCCCGACTAGCTGTGCAGTACTTC. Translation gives CASSQASRLAVQYF.

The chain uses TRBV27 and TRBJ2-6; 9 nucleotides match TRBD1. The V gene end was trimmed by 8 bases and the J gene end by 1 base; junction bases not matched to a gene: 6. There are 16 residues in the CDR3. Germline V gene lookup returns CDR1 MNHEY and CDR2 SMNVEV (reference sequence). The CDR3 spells CASDTGGPSGANVLTF. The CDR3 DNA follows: TGTGCCAGCGACACAGGGGGCCCGTCTGGGGCCAACGTCCTGACTTTC.

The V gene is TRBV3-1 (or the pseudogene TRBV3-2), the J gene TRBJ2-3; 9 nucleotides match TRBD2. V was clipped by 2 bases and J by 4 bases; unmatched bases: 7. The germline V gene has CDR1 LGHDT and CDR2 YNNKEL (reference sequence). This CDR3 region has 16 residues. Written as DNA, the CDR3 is TGTGCCAGCAGCCAAAACCTAGCGGGGATGGCAGATACGCAGTATTTT. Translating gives CASSQNLAGMADTQYF.

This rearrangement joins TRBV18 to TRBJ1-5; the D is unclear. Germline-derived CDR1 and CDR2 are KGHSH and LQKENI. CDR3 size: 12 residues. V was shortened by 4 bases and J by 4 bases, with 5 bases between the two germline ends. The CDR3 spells CASSQENQPQHF. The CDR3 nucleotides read TGTGCCAGCTCACAGGAGAATCAGCCCCAGCATTTT.

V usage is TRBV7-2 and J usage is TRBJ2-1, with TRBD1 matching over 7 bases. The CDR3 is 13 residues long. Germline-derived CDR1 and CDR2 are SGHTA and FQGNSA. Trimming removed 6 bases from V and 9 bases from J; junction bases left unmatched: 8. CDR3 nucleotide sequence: TGTGCCAGCAGGGAACAGGGGTCCAGTGAGCAGTTCTTC. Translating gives CASREQGSSEQFF.

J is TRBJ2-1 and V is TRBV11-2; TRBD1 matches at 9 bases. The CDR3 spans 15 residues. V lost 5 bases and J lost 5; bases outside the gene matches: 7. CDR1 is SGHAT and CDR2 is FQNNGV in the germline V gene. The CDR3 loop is CASSLRGTGNNEQFF. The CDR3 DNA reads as TGTGCCAGCAGCCTCCGCGGGACAGGGAACAATGAGCAGTTCTTC.

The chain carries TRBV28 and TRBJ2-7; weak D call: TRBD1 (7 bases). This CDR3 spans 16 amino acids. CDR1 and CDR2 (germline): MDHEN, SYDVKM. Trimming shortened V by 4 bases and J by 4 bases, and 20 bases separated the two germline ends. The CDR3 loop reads CASSSQGGRPRYEQYF. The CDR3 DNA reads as TGTGCCAGCAGTTCCCAGGGGGGCCGGCCCCGATACGAGCAGTACTTC. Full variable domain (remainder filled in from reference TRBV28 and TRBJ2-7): DVKVTQSSRYLVKRTGEKVFLECVQDMDHENMFWYRQDPGLGLRLIYFSYDVKMKEKGDIPEGYSVSREKKERFSLILESASTNQTSMYLCASSSQGGRPRYEQYFGPGTRLTVT.

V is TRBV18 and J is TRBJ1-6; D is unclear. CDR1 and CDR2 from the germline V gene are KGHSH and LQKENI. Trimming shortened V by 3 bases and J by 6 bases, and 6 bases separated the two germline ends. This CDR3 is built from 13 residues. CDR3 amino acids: CASSPEGNSPLHF. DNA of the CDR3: TGTGCCAGCTCACCGGAGGGTAATTCACCCCTCCACTTT.

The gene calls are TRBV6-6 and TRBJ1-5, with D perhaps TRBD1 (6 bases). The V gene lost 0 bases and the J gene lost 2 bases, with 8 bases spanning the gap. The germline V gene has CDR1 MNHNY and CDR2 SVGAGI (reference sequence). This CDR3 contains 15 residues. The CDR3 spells CASSYSKGGNQPQHF. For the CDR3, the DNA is TGTGCCAGCAGTTACTCGAAGGGGGGCAATCAGCCCCAGCATTTT.

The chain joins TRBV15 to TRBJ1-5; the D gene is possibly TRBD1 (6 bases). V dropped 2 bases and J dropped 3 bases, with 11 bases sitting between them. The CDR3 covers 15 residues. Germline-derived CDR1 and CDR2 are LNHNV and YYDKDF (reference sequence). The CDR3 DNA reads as TGTGCCACCAGCAGATCCACAGGGACCAATCAGCCCCAGCATTTT. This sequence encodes CATSRSTGTNQPQHF.

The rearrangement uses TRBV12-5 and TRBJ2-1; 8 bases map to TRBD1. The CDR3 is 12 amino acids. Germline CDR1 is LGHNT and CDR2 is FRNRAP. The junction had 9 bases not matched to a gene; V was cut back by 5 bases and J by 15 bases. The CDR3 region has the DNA TGTGCTAGTGGTAATGAGGACAGGGCGCCGTTCTTC. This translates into CASGNEDRAPFF. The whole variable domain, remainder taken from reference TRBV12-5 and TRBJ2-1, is DARVTQTPRHKVTEMGQEVTMRCQPILGHNTVFWYRQTMMQGLELLAYFRNRAPLDDSGMPKDRFSAEMPDATLATLKIQPSEPRDSAVYFCASGNEDRAPFFGPGTRLTVL.

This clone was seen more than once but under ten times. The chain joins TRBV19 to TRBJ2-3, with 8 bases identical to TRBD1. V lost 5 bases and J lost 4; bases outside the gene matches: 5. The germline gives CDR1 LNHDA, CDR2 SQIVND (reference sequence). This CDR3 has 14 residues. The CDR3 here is CASSSGGAADTQYF. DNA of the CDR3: TGTGCCAGTAGTTCAGGGGGCGCGGCAGATACGCAGTATTTT.

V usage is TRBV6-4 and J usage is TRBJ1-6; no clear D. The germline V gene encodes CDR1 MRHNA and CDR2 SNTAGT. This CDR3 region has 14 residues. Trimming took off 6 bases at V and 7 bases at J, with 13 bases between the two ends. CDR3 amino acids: CASSRGPGNSPLHF. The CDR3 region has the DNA TGTGCCAGCAGCCGCGGTCCGGGGAATTCACCCCTCCACTTT.

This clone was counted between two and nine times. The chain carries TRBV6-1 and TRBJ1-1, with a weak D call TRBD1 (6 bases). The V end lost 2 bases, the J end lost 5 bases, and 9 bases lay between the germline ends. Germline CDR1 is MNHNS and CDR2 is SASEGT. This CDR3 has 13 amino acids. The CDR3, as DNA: TGTGCCAGCAGTGAAACAGGACAGACTGAAGCTTTCTTT. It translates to CASSETGQTEAFF.